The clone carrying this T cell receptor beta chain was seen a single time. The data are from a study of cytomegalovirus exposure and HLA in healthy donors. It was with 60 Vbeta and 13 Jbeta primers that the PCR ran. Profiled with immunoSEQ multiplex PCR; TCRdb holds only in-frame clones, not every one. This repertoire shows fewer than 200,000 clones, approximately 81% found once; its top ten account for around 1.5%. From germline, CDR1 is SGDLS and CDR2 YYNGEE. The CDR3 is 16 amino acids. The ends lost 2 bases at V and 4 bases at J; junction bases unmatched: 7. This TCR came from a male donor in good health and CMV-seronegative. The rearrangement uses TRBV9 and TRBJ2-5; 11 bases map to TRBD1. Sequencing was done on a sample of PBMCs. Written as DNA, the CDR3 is TGTGCCAGCAGCGTCCAGGACAGGGGGCCTGGAGAGACCCAGTACTTC. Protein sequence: CASSVQDRGPGETQYF.